The clone carrying this TCR beta chain came up once. Its specificity is not known. The data were taken from a study of early T cells in non-severe SARS-CoV-2 infection. Study overall: The input, bulk RNA from unsorted whole blood, was sequenced, and chains were unpaired. Study outcomes and limitations: VDJdb-based matching was biased toward anti-spike CD8 responses and missed private and CD4 specificities.

Individual cDNA molecules were tagged with unique molecular identifiers, the study reported. TCRdb used MiXCR to reprocess the 5' RACE reads, holding one entry per CDR3 protein. The sample lists about 59,000 distinct CDR3 sequences, around 13% occurring once. Germline loops: CDR1 SGHTA, CDR2 FQGNSA. This CDR3 region has 13 residues. Trimming left V 1 base short and J 6 bases short, with 6 bases between. This chain uses TRBV7-2 with TRBJ2-2; D ambiguous. Sample: whole blood. This clonotype originated in an adult who was a healthcare worker with PCR-confirmed SARS-CoV-2 infection or an uninfected control (not recorded which). CDR3 amino acids: CASSLDGAGELFF. Written as DNA, the CDR3 is TGTGCCAGCAGCTTAGATGGGGCCGGGGAGCTGTTTTTT.